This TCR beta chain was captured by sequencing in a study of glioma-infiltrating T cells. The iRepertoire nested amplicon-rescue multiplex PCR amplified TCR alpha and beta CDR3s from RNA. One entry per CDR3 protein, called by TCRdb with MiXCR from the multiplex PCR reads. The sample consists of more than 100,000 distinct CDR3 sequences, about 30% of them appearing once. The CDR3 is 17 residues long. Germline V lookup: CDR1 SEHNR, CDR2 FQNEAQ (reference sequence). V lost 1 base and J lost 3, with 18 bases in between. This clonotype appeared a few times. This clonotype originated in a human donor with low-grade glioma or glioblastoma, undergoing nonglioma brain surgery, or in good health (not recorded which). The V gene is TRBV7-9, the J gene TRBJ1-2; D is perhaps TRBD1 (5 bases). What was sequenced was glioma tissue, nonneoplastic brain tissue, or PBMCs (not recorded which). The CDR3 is CASSLGARGPVDYGYTF. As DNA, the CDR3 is TGTGCCAGCAGCTTAGGGGCACGGGGACCGGTGGACTATGGCTACACCTTC.